This TCR beta chain was recorded in a study of technical replicates of blood from a handful of donors. The CDR3 totals 16 residues. The germline V gene has CDR1 SGHTA and CDR2 FQGNSA. Trimming at V came to 7 bases and at J to 1 base, leaving 5 bases not matched to a gene. The protocol was immunoSEQ multiplex PCR, while the TCRdb copy is restricted to in-frame clones and leaves out a portion. The sample includes under 100,000 clones, approximately 95% of them seen just once. This TCR came from a human donor in good health. This chain uses TRBV7-2 with TRBJ2-7; TRBD2 aligns across 15 bases. Sequencing input: T cells isolated from PBMCs. CDR3 DNA sequence: TGTGCCAGCAAGGGGACTAGCGGGAGGAAATCCTACGAGCAGTACTTC. Its protein is CASKGTSGRKSYEQYF.